Each of the 18 T cell receptor beta chains below was sequenced from the same sample in a study of T cell responses to AZD1222 COVID-19 vaccine. The assay was immunoSEQ multiplex PCR, and TCRdb's table has in-frame clones only and misses some. The sample lists nearly 110,000 clones, around 92% occurring once. Sequencing was performed on peripheral blood, taken 28 days after the second AZD1222 dose. The receptors shown here come from an adult who received the AZD1222 COVID-19 vaccine.

The chain carries TRBV5-1 and TRBJ2-1; D may match TRBD1 or TRBD2 (5 bases each). CDR3 length equals 18 residues. From germline, CDR1 is SGHRS and CDR2 YFSETQ. The V and J ends lost 0 bases and 7 bases respectively, with 23 bases between them. The CDR3, as DNA: TGCGCCAGCAGCTTGGCACCTCCGGGACCCCTGGGCGAGAATGAGCAGTTCTTC. Residues: CASSLAPPGPLGENEQFF. The variable domain in full, with the rest retrieved from reference TRBV5-1 and TRBJ2-1, is KAGVTQTPRYLIKTRGQQVTLSCSPISGHRSVSWYQQTPGQGLQFLFEYFSETQRNKGNFPGRFSGRQFSNSRSEMNVSTLELGDSALYLCASSLAPPGPLGENEQFFGPGTRLTVL.

V gene TRBV2 combines with J gene TRBJ2-1; 9 nucleotides match TRBD2. With V trimmed by 7 bases and J by 9 bases, 7 bases remained unmatched. This CDR3 is built from 13 residues. Per germline, CDR1 SNHLY and CDR2 FYNNEI. The CDR3 loop is CASKRGGVSEQFF. The CDR3 coding sequence is TGTGCCAGCAAGCGCGGGGGGGTTAGTGAGCAGTTCTTC.

This rearrangement joins TRBV6-1 to TRBJ1-2; D remains unclear. CDR1 and CDR2 from the germline V gene are MNHNS and SASEGT. This CDR3 spans 13 amino acids. Trimming pared 0 bases from V and 5 bases from J, leaving 7 bases between. DNA of the CDR3: TGTGCCAGCAGTGAAGCGGTGAGGTATGGCTACACCTTC. It encodes CASSEAVRYGYTF.

V and J are TRBV19 and TRBJ2-7, with 9 bases aligning to TRBD1. This CDR3 spans 15 amino acids. CDR1 is LNHDA and CDR2 is SQIVND in the germline V gene (reference sequence). The trim removed 4 bases at V and 3 bases at J, leaving 7 bases unmatched. The CDR3 DNA follows: TGTGCCAGTAGTACTTGGACAGGGGACGTCTACGAGCAGTACTTC. Amino acids: CASSTWTGDVYEQYF.

The V call is TRBV3-1 (or the pseudogene TRBV3-2), the J call TRBJ2-7; TRBD2 is a possible D gene (6 bases). This CDR3 contains 16 residues. V was pared by 3 bases and J by 5 bases, with 20 bases between. Germline V lookup: CDR1 LGHDT, CDR2 YNNKEL (reference sequence). Written as DNA, the CDR3 is TGTGCCAGCAGCCAGACTAGGAGTAGAATTAAGAACGAGCAGTACTTC. Translated: CASSQTRSRIKNEQYF.

The J gene is TRBJ2-4, the V gene TRBV28; D gene uncertain. The germline V gene encodes CDR1 MDHEN and CDR2 SYDVKM. Trimming shortened V by 5 bases and J by 0 bases, and 14 bases separated the two germline ends. The CDR3 consists of 16 residues. The CDR3 region is CASSPPSTPAKNIQYF. The CDR3 nucleotides read TGTGCCAGCAGTCCCCCATCGACACCAGCCAAAAACATTCAGTACTTC.

CDR3 DNA sequence: TGTGCCAGTAGTCCTCTGGGACAGAAGAAAGATAATGAGCAGTTCTTC. Amino acid sequence: CASSPLGQKKDNEQFF. This chain joins TRBV19 and TRBJ2-1, with 7 positions matching TRBD1. Unmatched junction bases numbered 14, after V lost 5 bases and J lost 7 bases. The CDR3 consists of 16 residues. In germline, CDR1 is LNHDA, CDR2 SQIVND (reference sequence).

The chain is built from TRBV11-2 and TRBJ2-7; TRBD1 aligns across 7 bases. CDR3 length equals 13 residues. Per the germline V gene, CDR1 is SGHAT and CDR2 is FQNNGV. V dropped 6 bases and J dropped 4; count of bases not matched to a gene: 6. CDR3 sequence (DNA): TGTGCCAGCAGTTCCCAACAGGGGTACGAGCAGTACTTC. Translation: CASSSQQGYEQYF.

V is TRBV10-2 and J is TRBJ1-4, with TRBD1 matching over 10 bases. The CDR3 runs 17 residues. CDR1 and CDR2 (germline): WSHSY, SAAADI. V shed 2 bases, J shed 7 bases, and the junction held 10 bases outside the gene matches. The chain's CDR3 is CASSEIRQGANGEKLFF. CDR3 sequence (DNA): TGCGCCAGCAGTGAGATCAGACAGGGGGCCAACGGTGAAAAACTGTTTTTT.

V is TRBV4-1 and J is TRBJ1-3; D remains ambiguous. Germline values: CDR1 MGHRA, CDR2 YSYEKL. This CDR3 contains 16 residues. Trimming pared 0 bases from V and 3 bases from J, leaving 12 bases between. CDR3 nucleotide sequence: TGCGCCAGCAGCCAAGATAGACCGTTCGGTGGAAACACCATATATTTT. Residues: CASSQDRPFGGNTIYF.

The chain carries TRBV25-1 and TRBJ1-1, with TRBD1 as a possible D gene (6 bases). The CDR3 length is 14 residues. V dropped 1 base and J dropped 10 bases, with 16 bases sitting between them. Germline CDR1 is MGHDK and CDR2 is SYGVNS. CDR3 protein: CASSEFLGAEGAFF. The CDR3 DNA is TGTGCCAGCAGTGAATTCTTGGGGGCGGAGGGAGCTTTCTTT.

The V call is TRBV19, the J call TRBJ2-7; 7 bases align to TRBD1. This CDR3 contains 13 residues. V shed 4 bases, J shed 7 bases, and the junction held 7 bases outside the gene matches. Germline V gives CDR1 LNHDA, CDR2 SQIVND (reference sequence). The CDR3 spells CASSTVDREEQYF. The CDR3 bases are TGTGCCAGTAGTACAGTCGACAGGGAAGAGCAGTACTTC.

This clone was found a few times. The sample carries other DNA sequences with the same CDR3. This chain joins TRBV6-5 and TRBJ1-1; D ambiguous. With 5 bases removed from V and 1 base from J, the gap between germline ends came to 5 bases. The germline V gene has CDR1 MNHEY and CDR2 SVGAGI. The CDR3 totals 12 residues. CDR3 sequence reads: CASSTGNTEAFF. Written as DNA, the CDR3 is TGTGCCAGCAGTACGGGGAACACTGAAGCTTTCTTT.

The rearrangement uses TRBV6-5 and TRBJ1-1; tentative D call: TRBD1 (6 bases). V lost 7 bases to trimming and J lost 8 bases, with 20 bases between them. Germline V gene sequence: CDR1 MNHEY, CDR2 SVGAGI. This CDR3 comprises 14 residues. The CDR3 loop is CASIRGGAGREAFF. CDR3 DNA sequence: TGTGCCAGCATCCGGGGGGGCGCGGGTAGGGAAGCTTTCTTT.

V and J are TRBV5-6 and TRBJ2-7; D tentatively fits TRBD1 or TRBD2 (5 bases each). V was shortened by 4 bases and J by 5 bases, with 13 bases between the two germline ends. Germline assignment: CDR1 SGHDT and CDR2 YYEEEE. The CDR3 has 13 amino acids. CDR3 loop: CASSLGRGDEQYF. The CDR3 DNA sequence: TGTGCCAGCAGCCTGGGACGGGGAGACGAGCAGTACTTC.

This sequence joins TRBV13 and TRBJ1-6; TRBD1 might be the D (6 bases). Deletions cut 0 bases from V and 6 bases from J, with 9 bases between. Looked up from germline, CDR1 is PRHDT and CDR2 is FYEKMQ (reference sequence). This CDR3 comprises 15 residues. The CDR3 region is CASSLGQGSNSPLHF. The CDR3 DNA is TGTGCCAGCAGCTTAGGCCAGGGGAGTAATTCACCCCTCCACTTT.

The genes are TRBV28 and TRBJ1-1; D is unresolved. The length of the CDR3 is 12 residues. The V gene lost 3 bases and the J gene lost 4 bases, with 6 bases spanning the gap. The germline V gene encodes CDR1 MDHEN and CDR2 SYDVKM. The CDR3 loop is CASSFLPTEAFF. Written as DNA, the CDR3 is TGTGCCAGCAGTTTTCTGCCCACTGAAGCTTTCTTT. Together with reference TRBV28 and TRBJ1-1, the CDR3 gives the full variable domain: DVKVTQSSRYLVKRTGEKVFLECVQDMDHENMFWYRQDPGLGLRLIYFSYDVKMKEKGDIPEGYSVSREKKERFSLILESASTNQTSMYLCASSFLPTEAFFGQGTRLTVV.

The J gene is TRBJ2-3, the V gene TRBV7-9; tentative D call: TRBD1 (6 bases). V was cut by 5 bases and J by 0 bases, with 9 bases left in between. In germline, CDR1 is SEHNR, CDR2 FQNEAQ (reference sequence). This CDR3 has 14 residues. CDR3 sequence (DNA): TGTGCCAGCAGCGGCAGGGGAAGCACAGATACGCAGTATTTT. It codes for CASSGRGSTDTQYF. The full variable domain, with the rest looked up from reference TRBV7-9 and TRBJ2-3, is DTGVSQNPRHKITKRGQNVTFRCDPISEHNRLYWYRQTLGQGPEFLTYFQNEAQLEKSRLLSDRFSAERPKGSFSTLEIQRTEQGDSAMYLCASSGRGSTDTQYFGPGTRLTVL.